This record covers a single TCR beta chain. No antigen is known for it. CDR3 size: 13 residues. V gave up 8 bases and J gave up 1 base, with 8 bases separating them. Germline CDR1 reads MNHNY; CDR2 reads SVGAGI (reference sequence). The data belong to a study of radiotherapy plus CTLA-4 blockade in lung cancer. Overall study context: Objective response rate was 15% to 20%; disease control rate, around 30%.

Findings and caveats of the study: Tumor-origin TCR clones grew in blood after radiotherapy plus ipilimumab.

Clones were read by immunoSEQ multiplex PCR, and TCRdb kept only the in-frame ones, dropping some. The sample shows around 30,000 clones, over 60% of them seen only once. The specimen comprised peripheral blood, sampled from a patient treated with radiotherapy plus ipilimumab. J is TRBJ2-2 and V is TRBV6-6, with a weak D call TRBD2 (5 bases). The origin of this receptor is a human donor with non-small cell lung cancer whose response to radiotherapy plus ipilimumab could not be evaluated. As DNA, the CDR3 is TGTGCCAGCGGACTGATGAACACCGGGGAGCTGTTTTTT. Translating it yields CASGLMNTGELFF.